Ten or more counts support the clone carrying this T cell receptor beta chain. The CDR3 length is 15 residues. Germline loops: CDR1 MNHEY, CDR2 SVGAGI. V was clipped by 7 bases and J by 0 bases, with 13 bases between them. This entry comes from a study of T-cell reconstitution after alpha-beta-depleted transplantation in children. The authors prepared the TCRbeta library with unique molecular identifiers. TCRdb reprocessed the PCR reads with MiXCR, giving one entry per CDR3 protein. The sample holds a few hundred thousand distinct CDR3 sequences; approximately 12% are singletons and the top ten take approximately 5.4%.

This specimen consisted of PBMCs from the stem cell graft donor, obtained from the stem cell graft. This TCR was sampled from a human donor who donated a stem cell graft to a child with combined immunodeficiency. The rearrangement uses TRBV6-5 and TRBJ1-5; D unresolved. The chain's CDR3 is CASTETYYSNQPQHF. In nucleotides, the CDR3 is TGTGCCAGCACGGAAACGTATTATAGCAATCAGCCCCAGCATTTT.